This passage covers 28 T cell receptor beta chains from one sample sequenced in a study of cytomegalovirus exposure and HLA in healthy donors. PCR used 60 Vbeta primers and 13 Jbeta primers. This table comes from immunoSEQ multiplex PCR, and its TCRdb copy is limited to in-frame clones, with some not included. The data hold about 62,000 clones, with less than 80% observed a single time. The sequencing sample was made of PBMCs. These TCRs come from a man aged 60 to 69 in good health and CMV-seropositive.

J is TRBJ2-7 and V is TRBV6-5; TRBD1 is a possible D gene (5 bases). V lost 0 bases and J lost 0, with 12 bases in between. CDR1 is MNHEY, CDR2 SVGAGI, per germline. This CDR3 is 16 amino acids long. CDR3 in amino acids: CASSYSGQSSSYEQYF. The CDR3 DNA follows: TGTGCCAGCAGTTACTCGGGGCAGAGCAGCTCCTACGAGCAGTACTTC.

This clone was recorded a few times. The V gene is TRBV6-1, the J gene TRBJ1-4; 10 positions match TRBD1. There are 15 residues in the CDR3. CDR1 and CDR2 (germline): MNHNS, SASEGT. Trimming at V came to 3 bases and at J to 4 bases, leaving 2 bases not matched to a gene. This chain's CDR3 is CASSDRTGGNEKLFF. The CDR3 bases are TGTGCCAGCAGTGATAGGACAGGGGGTAATGAAAAACTGTTTTTT.

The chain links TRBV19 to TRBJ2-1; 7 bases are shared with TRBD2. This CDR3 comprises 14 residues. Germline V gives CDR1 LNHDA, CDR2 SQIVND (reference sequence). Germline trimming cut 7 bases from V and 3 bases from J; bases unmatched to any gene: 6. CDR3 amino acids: CASTLASGYNEQFF. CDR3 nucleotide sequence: TGTGCCAGTACATTGGCTAGCGGCTACAATGAGCAGTTCTTC.

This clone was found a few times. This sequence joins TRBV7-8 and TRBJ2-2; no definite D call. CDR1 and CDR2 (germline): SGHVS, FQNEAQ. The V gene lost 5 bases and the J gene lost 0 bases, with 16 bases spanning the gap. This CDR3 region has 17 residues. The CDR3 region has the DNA TGTGCCAGCAGCCAATATTACAGCAGCACGAACACCGGGGAGCTGTTTTTT. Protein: CASSQYYSSTNTGELFF.

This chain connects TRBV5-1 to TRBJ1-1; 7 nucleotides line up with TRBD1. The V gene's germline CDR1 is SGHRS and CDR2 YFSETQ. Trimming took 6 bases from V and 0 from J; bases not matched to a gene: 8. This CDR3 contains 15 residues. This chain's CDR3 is CASTLTGQMNTEAFF. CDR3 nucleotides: TGCGCCAGCACCCTTACGGGACAGATGAACACTGAAGCTTTCTTT.

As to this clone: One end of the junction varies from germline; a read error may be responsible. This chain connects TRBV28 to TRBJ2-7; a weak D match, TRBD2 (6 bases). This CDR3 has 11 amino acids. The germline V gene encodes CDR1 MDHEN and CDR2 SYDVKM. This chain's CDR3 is CASSTPRGSNF. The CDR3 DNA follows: TGTGCCAGCAGTACCCCCCGGGGGAGTAACTTC.

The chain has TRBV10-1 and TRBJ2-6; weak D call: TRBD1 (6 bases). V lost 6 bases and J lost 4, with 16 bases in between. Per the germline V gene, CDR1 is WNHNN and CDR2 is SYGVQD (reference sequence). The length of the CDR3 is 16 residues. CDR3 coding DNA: TGCGCCAGCAGCGCCGGGACACCCGCGGGGGCCAACGTCCTGACTTTC. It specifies CASSAGTPAGANVLTF.

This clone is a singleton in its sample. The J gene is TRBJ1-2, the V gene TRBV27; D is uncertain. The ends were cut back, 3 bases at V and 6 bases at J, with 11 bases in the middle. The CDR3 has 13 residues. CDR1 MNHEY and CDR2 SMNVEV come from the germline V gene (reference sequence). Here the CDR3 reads CASSFSHSHGYTF. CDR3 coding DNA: TGTGCCAGCAGTTTTTCGCACAGTCATGGCTACACCTTC.

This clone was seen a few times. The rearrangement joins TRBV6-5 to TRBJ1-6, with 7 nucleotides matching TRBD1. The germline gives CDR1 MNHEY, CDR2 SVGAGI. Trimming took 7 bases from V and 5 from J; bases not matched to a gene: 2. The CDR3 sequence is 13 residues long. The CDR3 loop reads CASKDRDNSPLHF. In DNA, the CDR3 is TGTGCCAGCAAAGACAGGGATAATTCACCCCTCCACTTT.

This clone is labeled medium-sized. CDR3 coding DNA: TGTGCCAGCAGCTTAAGGACAGGGTGGAACACTGAAGCTTTCTTT. It yields the protein CASSLRTGWNTEAFF. The chain recombines TRBV11-3 with TRBJ1-1, with 8 bases matching TRBD1. The CDR3 is 15 residues long. V shed 2 bases, J shed 1 base, and the junction held 3 bases outside the gene matches. CDR1 is SGHNT and CDR2 is YENEEA in the germline V gene.

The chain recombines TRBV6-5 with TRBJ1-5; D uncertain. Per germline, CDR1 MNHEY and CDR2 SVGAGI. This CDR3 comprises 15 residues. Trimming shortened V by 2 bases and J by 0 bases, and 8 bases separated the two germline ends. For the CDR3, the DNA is TGTGCCAGCAGTTACGGTCTCGGTAGCAATCAGCCCCAGCATTTT. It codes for CASSYGLGSNQPQHF.

CDR3 amino acids: CASSSYNAGVNQPQHF. The CDR3 DNA sequence: TGTGCCAGCAGTTCCTATAATGCGGGGGTCAATCAGCCCCAGCATTTT. The gene calls are TRBV6-6 and TRBJ1-5; weak D call: TRBD1 (5 bases). The germline V gene has CDR1 MNHNY and CDR2 SVGAGI (reference sequence). The CDR3 contains 16 residues. V was pared by 4 bases and J by 3 bases, with 16 bases between.

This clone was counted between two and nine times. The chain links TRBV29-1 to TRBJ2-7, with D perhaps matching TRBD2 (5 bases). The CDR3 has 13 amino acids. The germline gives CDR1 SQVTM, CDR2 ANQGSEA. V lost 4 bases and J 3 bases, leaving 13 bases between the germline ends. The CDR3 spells CSVGEMRDYEQYF. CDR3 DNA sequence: TGCAGCGTTGGCGAGATGAGGGACTACGAGCAGTACTTC.

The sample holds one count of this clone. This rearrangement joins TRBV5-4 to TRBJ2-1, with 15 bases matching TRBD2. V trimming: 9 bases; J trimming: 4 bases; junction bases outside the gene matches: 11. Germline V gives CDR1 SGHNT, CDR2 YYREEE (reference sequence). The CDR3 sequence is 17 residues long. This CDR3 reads CATRGGLAGGTYNEQFF. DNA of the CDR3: TGTGCCACGCGGGGCGGACTAGCGGGAGGGACGTACAATGAGCAGTTCTTC.

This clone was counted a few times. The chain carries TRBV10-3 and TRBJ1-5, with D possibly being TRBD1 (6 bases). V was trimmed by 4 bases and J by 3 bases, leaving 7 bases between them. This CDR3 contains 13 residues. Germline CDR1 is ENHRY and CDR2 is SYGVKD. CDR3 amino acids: CAISGDTNQPQHF. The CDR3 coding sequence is TGTGCCATCAGTGGGGACACCAATCAGCCCCAGCATTTT.

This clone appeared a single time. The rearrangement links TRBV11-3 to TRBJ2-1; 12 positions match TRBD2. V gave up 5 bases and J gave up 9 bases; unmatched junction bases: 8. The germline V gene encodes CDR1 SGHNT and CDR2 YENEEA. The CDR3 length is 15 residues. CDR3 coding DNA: TGTGCCAGCAGCAACGGACTAGCGGGATTTCCTGAGCAGTTCTTC. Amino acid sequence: CASSNGLAGFPEQFF. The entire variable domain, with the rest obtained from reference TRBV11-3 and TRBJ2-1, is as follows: EAGVVQSPRYKIIEKKQPVAFWCNPISGHNTLYWYLQNLGQGPELLIRYENEEAVDDSQLPKDRFSAERLKGVDSTLKIQPAELGDSAVYLCASSNGLAGFPEQFFGPGTRLTVL.

The DNA of the CDR3 is TGCGCCAGCAGCTCCTCCGGGACAGGCACAGATACGCAGTATTTT. It specifies CASSSSGTGTDTQYF. The V and J genes are TRBV4-1 and TRBJ2-3, with TRBD1 identical over 7 bases. Germline assignment: CDR1 MGHRA and CDR2 YSYEKL. V dropped 5 bases and J dropped 1; count of bases not matched to a gene: 6. The CDR3 consists of 15 residues.

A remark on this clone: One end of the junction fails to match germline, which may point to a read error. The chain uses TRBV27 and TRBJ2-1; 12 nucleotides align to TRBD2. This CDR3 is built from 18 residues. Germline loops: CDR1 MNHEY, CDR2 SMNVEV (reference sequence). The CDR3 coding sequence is TGTGCCAGCAGTTTATCTCCTGGGGCTAGCGGGAGGGCCGATGACCAGTTCTTC. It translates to CASSLSPGASGRADDQFF.

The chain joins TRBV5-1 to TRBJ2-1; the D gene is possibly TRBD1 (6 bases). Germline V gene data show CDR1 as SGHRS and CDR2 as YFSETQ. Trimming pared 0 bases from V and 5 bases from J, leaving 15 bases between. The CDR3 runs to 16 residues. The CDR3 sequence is CASSLAVGQRNNEQFF. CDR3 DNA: TGCGCCAGCAGCTTGGCCGTCGGACAGCGAAACAATGAGCAGTTCTTC.

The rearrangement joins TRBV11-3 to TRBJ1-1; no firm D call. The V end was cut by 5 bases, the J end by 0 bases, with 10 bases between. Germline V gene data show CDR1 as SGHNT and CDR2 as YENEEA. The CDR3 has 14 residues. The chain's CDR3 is CASSVGVLNTEAFF. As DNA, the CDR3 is TGTGCCAGCAGCGTCGGAGTATTGAACACTGAAGCTTTCTTT.

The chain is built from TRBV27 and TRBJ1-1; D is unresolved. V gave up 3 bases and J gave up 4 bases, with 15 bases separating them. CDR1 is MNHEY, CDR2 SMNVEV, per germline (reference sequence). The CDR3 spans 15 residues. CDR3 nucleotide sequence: TGTGCCAGCAGTTTTCGACCCATCGGGTCCACTGAAGCTTTCTTT. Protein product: CASSFRPIGSTEAFF.

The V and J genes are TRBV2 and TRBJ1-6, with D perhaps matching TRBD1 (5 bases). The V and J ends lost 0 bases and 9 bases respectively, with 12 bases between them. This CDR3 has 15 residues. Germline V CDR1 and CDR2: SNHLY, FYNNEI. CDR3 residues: CASSEAGRRGSPLHF. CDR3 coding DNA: TGTGCCAGCAGTGAAGCAGGACGAAGGGGTTCACCCCTCCACTTT.

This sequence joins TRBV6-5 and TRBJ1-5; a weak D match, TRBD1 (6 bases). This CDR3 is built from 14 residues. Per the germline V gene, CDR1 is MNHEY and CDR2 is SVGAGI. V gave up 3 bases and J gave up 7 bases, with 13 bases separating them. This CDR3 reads CASSYTQGGQPQHF. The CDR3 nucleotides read TGTGCCAGCAGTTATACACAGGGTGGACAGCCCCAGCATTTT.

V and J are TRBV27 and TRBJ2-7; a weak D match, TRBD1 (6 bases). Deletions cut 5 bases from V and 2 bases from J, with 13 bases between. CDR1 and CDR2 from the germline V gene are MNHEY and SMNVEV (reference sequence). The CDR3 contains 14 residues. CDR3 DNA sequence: TGTGCCAGCAGTCCTCCGGACAGAGCCTACGAGCAGTACTTC. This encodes CASSPPDRAYEQYF.

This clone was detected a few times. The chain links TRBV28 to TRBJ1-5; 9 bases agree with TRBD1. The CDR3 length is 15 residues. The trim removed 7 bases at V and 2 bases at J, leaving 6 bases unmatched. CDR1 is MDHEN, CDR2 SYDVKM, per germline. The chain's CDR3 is CASTLQGAGNQPQHF. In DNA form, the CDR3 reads TGTGCCAGCACCCTACAGGGGGCCGGCAATCAGCCCCAGCATTTT. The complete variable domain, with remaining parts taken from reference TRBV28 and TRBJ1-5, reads DVKVTQSSRYLVKRTGEKVFLECVQDMDHENMFWYRQDPGLGLRLIYFSYDVKMKEKGDIPEGYSVSREKKERFSLILESASTNQTSMYLCASTLQGAGNQPQHFGDGTRLSIL.

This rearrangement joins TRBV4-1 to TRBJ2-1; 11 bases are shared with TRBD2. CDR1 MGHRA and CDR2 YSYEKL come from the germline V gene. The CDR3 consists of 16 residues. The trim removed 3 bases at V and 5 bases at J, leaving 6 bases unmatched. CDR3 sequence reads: CASSHAGLAADNEQFF. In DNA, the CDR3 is TGCGCCAGCAGCCATGCGGGACTAGCGGCAGACAATGAGCAGTTCTTC.

CDR3 in amino acids: CASSPQQSGIANEQFF. The CDR3 DNA reads TGTGCCAGCAGCCCTCAGCAGAGCGGGATCGCGAATGAGCAGTTCTTC. The rearrangement links TRBV7-9 to TRBJ2-1, with 7 bases that match TRBD2. This CDR3 is 16 amino acids long. Germline values: CDR1 SEHNR, CDR2 FQNEAQ (reference sequence). With V trimmed by 5 bases and J by 7 bases, 14 bases remained unmatched.

The DNA of the CDR3 is TGCAGTGCCGACAGGGTGTACGAGCAGTACTTC. Translation gives CSADRVYEQYF. J is TRBJ2-7 and V is TRBV20-1, with 7 nucleotides matching TRBD1. Germline V gene lookup returns CDR1 DFQATT and CDR2 SNEGSKA (reference sequence). There are 11 residues in the CDR3. The trim removed 6 bases at V and 4 bases at J, leaving 3 bases unmatched.